The T cell receptor (beta chain) described here comes from a study of shared clonotypes between healthy human individuals. Sorted-subset replicate PCRs used roughly 180 ng DNA, some 33,000 T cell genomes. Repertoires were generated with immunoSEQ multiplex PCR, while TCRdb's copy carries only in-frame clones and drops some. The sample has about 1 million clones, around three quarters seen once. There are 13 residues in the CDR3. V dropped 5 bases and J dropped 1 base, with 5 bases sitting between them. Germline V CDR1 and CDR2: LNHNV, YYDKDF (reference sequence). V usage is TRBV15 and J usage is TRBJ2-2; D unresolved. The clonotype originates from a young man in good health. Some clones in this sample may be carry-over from other donors' samples. The sample comprised memory CD4+ T cells from PBMCs. The subset was: CD45RA-negative fraction. CDR3 region: CATSFLNTGELFF. As DNA, the CDR3 is TGTGCCACCAGCTTTTTGAACACCGGGGAGCTGTTTTTT.